The 10 T cell receptor beta chains reported below all come from one sample, sequenced in a study of radiotherapy plus CTLA-4 blockade in lung cancer. Profiling relied on immunoSEQ multiplex PCR, and the TCRdb table lists in-frame clones only, not all of them. The sample consists of under 110,000 clones, approximately 87% of them appearing once. The starting material was peripheral blood, obtained from a patient treated with radiotherapy plus ipilimumab. The receptors were sampled from a human donor with non-small cell lung cancer that progressed on radiotherapy plus ipilimumab. Some clones in this sample may be carry-over from other donors' samples.

The chain carries TRBV7-9 and TRBJ2-2, with unresolved D. The V gene's germline CDR1 is SEHNR and CDR2 FQNEAQ (reference sequence). CDR3 length equals 16 residues. V dropped 0 bases and J dropped 3 bases, with 11 bases sitting between them. In DNA form, the CDR3 reads TGTGCCAGCAGCTTAGCTTTGGCAGACTACACCGGGGAGCTGTTTTTT. Translating gives CASSLALADYTGELFF. Full variable domain (remainder filled in from reference TRBV7-9 and TRBJ2-2): DTGVSQNPRHKITKRGQNVTFRCDPISEHNRLYWYRQTLGQGPEFLTYFQNEAQLEKSRLLSDRFSAERPKGSFSTLEIQRTEQGDSAMYLCASSLALADYTGELFFGEGSRLTVL.

A remark on this clone: Its ends do not fully match the called genes, so a read error is possible. The chain carries TRBV7-6 and TRBJ2-7; TRBD1 aligns across 8 bases. Germline loops: CDR1 SGHVS, CDR2 FNYEAQ. The CDR3 is 16 residues long. This CDR3 is CAGSLTGSGGFYEQYF. The CDR3 DNA reads TGTGCCGGCAGTCTTACCGGTTCAGGGGGCTTCTACGAGCAGTACTTC.

The CDR3 sequence: CASSLVGWGNQPQHF. The DNA for the CDR3 is TGTGCCAGCAGCTTAGTCGGATGGGGCAATCAGCCCCAGCATTTT. The chain is built from TRBV7-2 and TRBJ1-5, with D uncertain. The CDR3 runs to 15 residues. Germline V gene data show CDR1 as SGHTA and CDR2 as FQGNSA. Trimming left V 1 base short and J 2 bases short, with 9 bases between.

The chain is built from TRBV10-3 and TRBJ1-1; D gene unclear. V was shortened by 3 bases and J by 3 bases, with 11 bases between the two germline ends. The CDR3 contains 14 residues. CDR1 is ENHRY, CDR2 SYGVKD, per germline. This CDR3 is CAISDRWGYTEAFF. The CDR3 coding sequence is TGTGCCATCAGTGATCGTTGGGGTTACACTGAAGCTTTCTTT.

This clone occurred once. The chain couples TRBV15 to TRBJ2-7, with a weak D call TRBD1 (5 bases). The germline V and J ends were trimmed by 1 base and 0 bases, with 16 bases remaining between them. Germline CDR1 reads LNHNV; CDR2 reads YYDKDF (reference sequence). CDR3 length: 17 residues. The CDR3, as DNA: TGTGCCACCAGCAGAGGCCGAGCAGGGTATAGCTCCTACGAGCAGTACTTC. It is translated as CATSRGRAGYSSYEQYF.

The rearrangement links TRBV5-1 to TRBJ2-4; the D is unclear. The ends were cut back, 0 bases at V and 7 bases at J, with 11 bases in the middle. The germline CDR1 and CDR2 sequences are SGHRS and YFSETQ. The CDR3 has 14 residues. CDR3 in DNA: TGCGCCAGCAGCTTGGCTGGTGGGTCGAACATTCAGTACTTC. This codes for CASSLAGGSNIQYF. Using reference TRBV5-1 and TRBJ2-4 for the parts outside the CDR3, the full variable domain is KAGVTQTPRYLIKTRGQQVTLSCSPISGHRSVSWYQQTPGQGLQFLFEYFSETQRNKGNFPGRFSGRQFSNSRSEMNVSTLELGDSALYLCASSLAGGSNIQYFGAGTRLSVL.

As regards this clone: An end of the junction differs from the germline gene, which may be a read error. This chain links TRBV11-2 with TRBJ2-1, with D unclear. Germline lookup yields CDR1 SGHAT and CDR2 FQNNGV. CDR3 length equals 15 residues. The CDR3 sequence: CASSLSSWEYNEQLF. CDR3 coding DNA: TGTGCCAGCAGCTTATCAAGCTGGGAATACAATGAGCAGCTCTTC. The variable domain in full, with the rest retrieved from reference TRBV11-2 and TRBJ2-1, is EAGVAQSPRYKIIEKRQSVAFWCNPISGHATLYWYQQILGQGPKLLIQFQNNGVVDDSQLPKDRFSAERLKGVDSTLKIQPAKLEDSAVYLCASSLSSWEYNEQLFGPGTRLTVL.

This clone has more than one count but fewer than ten. This chain uses TRBV10-3 with TRBJ1-2, with D tentatively TRBD1 (6 bases). Per germline, CDR1 ENHRY and CDR2 SYGVKD. The CDR3 spans 14 residues. V was pared by 2 bases and J by 5 bases, with 12 bases between. This CDR3 reads CAISEGGAGYGYTF. The CDR3 nucleotides read TGTGCCATCAGTGAGGGGGGGGCCGGGTATGGCTACACCTTC.

V gene TRBV4-2 combines with J gene TRBJ2-1, with 10 bases identical to TRBD1. CDR1 LGHNA and CDR2 YNFKEQ come from the germline V gene. With 4 bases clipped from V and 5 bases from J, the junction kept 5 bases outside the gene matches. This CDR3 comprises 15 residues. CDR3 in amino acids: CASSPWTGGHNEQFF. CDR3 in DNA: TGTGCCAGCAGCCCTTGGACAGGGGGGCACAATGAGCAGTTCTTC.

V gene TRBV6-5 combines with J gene TRBJ1-2; 7 bases match TRBD1. CDR1 MNHEY and CDR2 SVGAGI come from the germline V gene. The CDR3 length is 15 residues. J was trimmed by 5 bases and V by 0 bases; bases with no gene match: 6. CDR3 coding DNA: TGTGCCAGCAGTTACTCGGGAGGGGGCGCGTATGGCTACACCTTC. Protein sequence: CASSYSGGGAYGYTF.